This T cell receptor (beta chain) came from a study of identical twins. Study-level results: In monozygotic twins, models underestimated the sharing of out-of-frame TCR alpha. Excess twin sharing in beta out-of-frame sequences was weaker.

TCRdb re-derived calls from the 5' RACE reads in MiXCR, one entry per CDR3 protein. The table has 1.5 million or so distinct CDR3 sequences, roughly 35% seen once. As regards this clonotype: Its antigen is not known.

CDR3 length: 15 residues. The germline CDR1 and CDR2 sequences are MGHDK and SYGVNS. With 11 bases removed from V and 2 bases from J, the gap between germline ends came to 20 bases. Material: cord blood. The J gene is TRBJ2-3, the V gene TRBV25-1, with a tentative D call TRBD2 (5 bases). This receptor was obtained from a newborn girl in good health. The CDR3 sequence: CALPRRRVFTDTQYF. CDR3 DNA sequence: TGTGCCCTCCCCCGGAGGCGGGTCTTCACAGATACGCAGTATTTT.